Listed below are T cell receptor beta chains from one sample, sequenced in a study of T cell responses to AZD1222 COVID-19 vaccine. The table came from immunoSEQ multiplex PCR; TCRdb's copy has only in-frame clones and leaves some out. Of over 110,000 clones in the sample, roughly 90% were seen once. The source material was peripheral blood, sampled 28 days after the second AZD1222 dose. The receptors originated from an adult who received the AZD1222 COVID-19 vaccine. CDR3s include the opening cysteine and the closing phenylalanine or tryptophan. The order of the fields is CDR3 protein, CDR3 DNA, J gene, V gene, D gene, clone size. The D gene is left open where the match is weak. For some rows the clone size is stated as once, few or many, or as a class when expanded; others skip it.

CDR3: CATSIPTSKQYF
DNA: TGTGCCACCAGCATACCAACTAGTAAGCAGTACTTC
J: TRBJ2-7
V: TRBV15
D: -
size: once

CDR3: CASSEGHSGEKLFF
DNA: TGTGCCAGCAGTGAGGGACACTCCGGAGAAAAACTGTTTTTT
J: TRBJ1-4
V: TRBV2
D: -
size: -

CDR3: CASSPHSDPANYGYTF
DNA: TGCGCCAGCAGCCCCCACTCCGACCCTGCTAACTATGGCTACACCTTC
J: TRBJ1-2
V: TRBV5-1
D: -
size: -

CDR3: CASSLKSTGGRANYNEQFF
DNA: TGCGCCAGCAGCTTGAAATCGACAGGGGGCAGGGCCAATTACAATGAGCAGTTCTTC
J: TRBJ2-1
V: TRBV5-1
D: TRBD1
size: -

CDR3: CASSRLAPYEQYF
DNA: TGTGCCAGCAGTAGGCTAGCGCCCTACGAGCAGTACTTC
J: TRBJ2-7
V: TRBV6-2/TRBV6-3
D: -
size: -

CDR3: CASSTGDLGTETQYF
DNA: TGTGCCAGTAGTACGGGGGACCTTGGAACGGAGACCCAGTACTTC
J: TRBJ2-5
V: TRBV19
D: -
size: -

CDR3: CASSSGSWATGELFF
DNA: TGTGCCAGCAGCTCTGGTAGCTGGGCAACCGGGGAGCTGTTTTTT
J: TRBJ2-2
V: TRBV7-9
D: -
size: -

CDR3: CASSLMGEPTGELFF
DNA: TGCGCCAGCAGCTTGATGGGGGAACCCACCGGGGAGCTGTTTTTT
J: TRBJ2-2
V: TRBV5-1
D: -
size: -

CDR3: CASSAQGVGLGGYTF
DNA: TGTGCCAGCAGTGCGCAGGGGGTGGGCTTAGGCGGCTACACCTTC
J: TRBJ1-2
V: TRBV6-4
D: TRBD1
size: -

CDR3: CATSAGHQPQHF
DNA: TGTGCCACCAGTGCGGGTCATCAGCCCCAGCATTTT
J: TRBJ1-5
V: TRBV24-1
D: -
size: -